These 12 T cell receptor beta chains came from one sample sequenced in a study of lymphopenia after photon versus proton radiotherapy. TCRdb's table, derived via immunoSEQ multiplex PCR, lists solely in-frame clones and lacks some. The sample has approximately 65,000 clones, 87% seen once; the top ten hold approximately 10%. The sequenced sample was peripheral blood, obtained from a patient treated with proton-based radiotherapy. These receptors were taken from an elderly man with esophageal cancer.

The chain combines TRBV7-6 with TRBJ2-3, with 12 bases that match TRBD2. V gave up 5 bases and J gave up 3 bases; unmatched junction bases: 6. The CDR3 contains 16 residues. Per the germline V gene, CDR1 is SGHVS and CDR2 is FNYEAQ. CDR3 protein: CASSRGLAGTTDTQYF. For the CDR3, the DNA is TGTGCCAGCAGCCGAGGACTAGCGGGGACAACAGATACGCAGTATTTT.

The rearrangement links TRBV11-2 to TRBJ2-7, with 8 positions matching TRBD1. Looked up from germline, CDR1 is SGHAT and CDR2 is FQNNGV. Trimming at V came to 4 bases and at J to 4 bases, leaving 0 bases not matched to a gene. This CDR3 spans 12 amino acids. The chain's CDR3 is CASSYRGYEQYF. The DNA for the CDR3 is TGTGCCAGCAGCTACAGGGGGTACGAGCAGTACTTC.

This rearrangement joins TRBV11-1 to TRBJ2-1, with unresolved D. This CDR3 region has 16 residues. Deletions cut 4 bases from V and 1 base from J, with 14 bases between. The germline CDR1 and CDR2 sequences are SGHAT and FQDESV (reference sequence). CDR3 DNA sequence: TGTGCCAGCAGCTCCCCCCCGGCAGCGTCCTACAATGAGCAGTTCTTC. It codes for CASSSPPAASYNEQFF.

This sequence joins TRBV7-2 and TRBJ2-5, with 10 bases matching TRBD2. The V and J ends lost 7 bases and 5 bases, in that order; junction bases with no gene match: 10. The CDR3 is 15 amino acids. Germline CDR1 SGHTA, CDR2 FQGNSA. In nucleotides, the CDR3 is TGTGCCAGCAATAAGGTGCTAGCGGGAGTTGAGACCCAGTACTTC. Its translation is CASNKVLAGVETQYF.

V gene TRBV9 combines with J gene TRBJ2-3; 9 positions agree with TRBD1. Per germline, CDR1 SGDLS and CDR2 YYNGEE. V lost 0 bases to trimming and J lost 1 base; unmatched junction nucleotides: 0. There are 15 residues in the CDR3. The CDR3 DNA follows: TGTGCCAGCAGCGTAGGGGACAGGGGCACAGATACGCAGTATTTT. Amino acids: CASSVGDRGTDTQYF.

The chain links TRBV29-1 to TRBJ1-2; D ambiguous. CDR1 and CDR2 (germline): SQVTM, ANQGSEA. The V and J ends lost 1 base and 5 bases respectively, with 5 bases between them. The CDR3 is made up of 11 amino acids. The CDR3 reads CSVEVAYGYTF. CDR3 nucleotide sequence: TGCAGCGTTGAAGTCGCGTATGGCTACACCTTC.

The chain carries TRBV7-9 and TRBJ2-1; TRBD2 aligns across 8 bases. V shed 2 bases and J 7 bases; nucleotides not matched to a gene: 7. CDR1 and CDR2 from the germline V gene are SEHNR and FQNEAQ (reference sequence). The CDR3 runs to 15 residues. The CDR3 DNA is TGTGCCAGCAGCTTATCCTTAGCGGGATTTAATGAGCAGTTCTTC. Its protein is CASSLSLAGFNEQFF.

The rearrangement links TRBV7-6 to TRBJ1-6; no firm D call. Germline V lookup: CDR1 SGHVS, CDR2 FNYEAQ. CDR3 length: 13 residues. Between the trimmed V and J ends, which lost 1 base and 10 bases, there was a span of 8 bases. CDR3 bases: TGTGCCAGCAGCTTAGGGGGTCGGTCACCCCTCCACTTT. Translated, it gives CASSLGGRSPLHF.

This clone was found once. The genes are TRBV6-1 and TRBJ2-1, with 10 bases fitting TRBD2. V was clipped by 6 bases and J by 3 bases; unmatched bases: 5. The germline CDR1 and CDR2 sequences are MNHNS and SASEGT. CDR3 length: 15 amino acids. CDR3 region: CASRRLAGLYNEQFF. The CDR3 DNA reads as TGTGCCAGCAGGAGACTAGCGGGCCTCTACAATGAGCAGTTCTTC.

The genes are TRBV5-4 and TRBJ2-2; 10 bases agree with TRBD2. This CDR3 is built from 17 residues. Germline CDR1 reads SGHNT; CDR2 reads YYREEE (reference sequence). V shed 4 bases and J 1 base; nucleotides not matched to a gene: 7. As DNA, the CDR3 is TGTGCCAGCAGCCTCCTATTAGCGGGAGGGAACACCGGGGAGCTGTTTTTT. It specifies CASSLLLAGGNTGELFF.

The CDR3 sequence is CASSHGLAHQETQYF. CDR3 DNA sequence: TGTGCCAGCAGCCACGGACTAGCGCATCAAGAGACCCAGTACTTC. This rearrangement joins TRBV11-3 to TRBJ2-5; 9 bases fit TRBD2. Trimming removed 5 bases from V and 2 bases from J; junction bases left unmatched: 6. The CDR3 length is 15 residues. Germline V lookup: CDR1 SGHNT, CDR2 YENEEA.

The chain has TRBV7-9 and TRBJ1-6; TRBD1 might be the D (6 bases). From germline, CDR1 is SEHNR and CDR2 FQNEAQ (reference sequence). The CDR3 is made up of 15 amino acids. V lost 5 bases, J lost 10 bases, and 18 bases lay in between. The CDR3 DNA sequence: TGTGCCAGCAGCCCAGGACAGAGGGATCTGTCACCCCTCCACTTT. It is translated as CASSPGQRDLSPLHF.